This TCR beta chain was sequenced in a study of blood T cells in healthy people across ages. There are many counts of this clonotype. Alongside a J-beta primer mix, a sample-barcoded 5' primer served in a second PCR lasting roughly 7 to 11 cycles. One entry per CDR3 protein results from TCRdb running MiXCR on the 5' RACE reads. The sample has hundreds of thousands of distinct CDR3 sequences, about 30% seen once. The V and J ends lost 4 bases and 4 bases, in that order; junction bases with no gene match: 6. Per germline, CDR1 SGHKS and CDR2 YYEKEE (reference sequence). The CDR3 sequence is 16 residues long.

The chain couples TRBV5-5 to TRBJ2-5; 14 bases fit TRBD2. Sequenced: blood. The clonotype was recovered from a woman older than 75 in good health. The CDR3 region has the DNA TGTGCCAGCAGCCGGGCAGGGACTAGCGGGGGAGAGACCCAGTACTTC. This translates into CASSRAGTSGGETQYF. The full variable domain, its missing parts supplied by reference TRBV5-5 and TRBJ2-5, is DAGVTQSPTHLIKTRGQQVTLRCSPISGHKSVSWYQQVLGQGPQFIFQYYEKEERGRGNFPDRFSARQFPNYSSELNVNALLLGDSALYLCASSRAGTSGGETQYFGPGTRLLVL.